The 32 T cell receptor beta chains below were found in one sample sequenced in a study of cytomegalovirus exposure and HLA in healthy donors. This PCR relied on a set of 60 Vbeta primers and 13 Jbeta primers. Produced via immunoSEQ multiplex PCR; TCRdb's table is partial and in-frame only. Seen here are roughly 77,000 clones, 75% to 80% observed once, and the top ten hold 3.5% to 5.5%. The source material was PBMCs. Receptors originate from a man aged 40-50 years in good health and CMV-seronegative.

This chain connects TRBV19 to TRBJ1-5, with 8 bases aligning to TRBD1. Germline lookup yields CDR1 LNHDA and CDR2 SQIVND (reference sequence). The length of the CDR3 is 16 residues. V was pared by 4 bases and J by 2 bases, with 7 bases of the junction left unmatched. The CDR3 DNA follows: TGTGCCAGTAGTACAACAACAGGGGGGCGCAATCAGCCCCAGCATTTT. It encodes CASSTTTGGRNQPQHF.

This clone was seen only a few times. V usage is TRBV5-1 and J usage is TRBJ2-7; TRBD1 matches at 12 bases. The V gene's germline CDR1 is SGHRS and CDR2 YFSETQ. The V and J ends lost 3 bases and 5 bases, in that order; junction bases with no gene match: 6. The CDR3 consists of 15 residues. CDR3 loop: CASSSFGTGGDEQYF. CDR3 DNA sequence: TGCGCCAGCAGCTCCTTCGGGACAGGGGGCGACGAGCAGTACTTC.

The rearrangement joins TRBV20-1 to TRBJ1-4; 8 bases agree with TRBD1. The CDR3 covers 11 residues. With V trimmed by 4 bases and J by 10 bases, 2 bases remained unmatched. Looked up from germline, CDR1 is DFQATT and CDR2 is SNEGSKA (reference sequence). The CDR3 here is CSATTGVKLFF. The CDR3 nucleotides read TGCAGTGCTACGACAGGGGTAAAACTGTTTTTT.

In DNA, the CDR3 is TGTGCCTGGAGTGTACAGGGGTCAGGTACTGAAGCTTTCTTT. Residues: CAWSVQGSGTEAFF. This chain connects TRBV30 to TRBJ1-1, with 7 bases identical to TRBD1. Germline CDR1 is GTSNPN and CDR2 is SVGIG (reference sequence). J lost 5 bases, V lost 0 bases, and 6 bases had no gene match. The CDR3 sequence is 14 residues long.

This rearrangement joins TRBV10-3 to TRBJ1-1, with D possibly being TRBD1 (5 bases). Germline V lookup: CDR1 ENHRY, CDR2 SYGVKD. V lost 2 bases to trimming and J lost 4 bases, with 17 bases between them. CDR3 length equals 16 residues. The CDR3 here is CAISELLDGGGTEAFF. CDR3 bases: TGTGCCATCAGTGAGCTCCTCGACGGGGGGGGCACTGAAGCTTTCTTT.

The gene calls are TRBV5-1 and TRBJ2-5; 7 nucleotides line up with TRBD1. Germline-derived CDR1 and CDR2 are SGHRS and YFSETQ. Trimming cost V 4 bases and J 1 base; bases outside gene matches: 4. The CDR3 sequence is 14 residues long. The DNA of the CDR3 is TGCGCCAGCAGCAGGGCAGGGGGCCAAGAGACCCAGTACTTC. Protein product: CASSRAGGQETQYF.

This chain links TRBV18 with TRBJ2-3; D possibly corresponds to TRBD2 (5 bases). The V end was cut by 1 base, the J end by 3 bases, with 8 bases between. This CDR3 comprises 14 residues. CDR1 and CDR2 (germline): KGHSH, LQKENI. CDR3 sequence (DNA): TGTGCCAGCTCACCACGGACTTTTACAGATACGCAGTATTTT. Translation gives CASSPRTFTDTQYF.

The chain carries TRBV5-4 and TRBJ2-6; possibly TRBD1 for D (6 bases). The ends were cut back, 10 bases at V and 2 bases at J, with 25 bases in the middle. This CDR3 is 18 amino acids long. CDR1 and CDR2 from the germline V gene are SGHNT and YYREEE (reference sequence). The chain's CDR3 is CASKLGAGESAGANVLTF. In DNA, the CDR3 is TGTGCCTCCAAGCTTGGGGCAGGGGAATCCGCTGGGGCCAACGTCCTGACTTTC.

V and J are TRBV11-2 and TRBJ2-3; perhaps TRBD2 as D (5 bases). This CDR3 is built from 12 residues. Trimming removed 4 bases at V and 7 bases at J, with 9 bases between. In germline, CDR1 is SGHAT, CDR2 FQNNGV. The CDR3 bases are TGTGCCAGCAGCTCCGAGGGAAATACGCAGTATTTT. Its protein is CASSSEGNTQYF.

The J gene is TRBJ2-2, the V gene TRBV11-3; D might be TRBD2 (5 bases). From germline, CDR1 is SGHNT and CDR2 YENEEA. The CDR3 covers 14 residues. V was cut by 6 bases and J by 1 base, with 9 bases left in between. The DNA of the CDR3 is TGTGCCAGCAGTCTTCGGGGGAACACCGGGGAGCTGTTTTTT. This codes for CASSLRGNTGELFF.

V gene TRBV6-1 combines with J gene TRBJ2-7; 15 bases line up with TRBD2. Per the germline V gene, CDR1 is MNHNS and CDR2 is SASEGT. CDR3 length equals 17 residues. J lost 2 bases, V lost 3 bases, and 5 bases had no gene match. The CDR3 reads CASSEGLAGGLTYEQYF. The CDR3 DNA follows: TGTGCCAGCAGTGAGGGACTAGCGGGAGGTCTTACCTACGAGCAGTACTTC.

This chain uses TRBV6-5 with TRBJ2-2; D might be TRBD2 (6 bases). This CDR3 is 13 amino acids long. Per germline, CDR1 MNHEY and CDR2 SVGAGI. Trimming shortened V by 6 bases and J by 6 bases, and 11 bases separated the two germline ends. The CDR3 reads CASRGGAPGELFF. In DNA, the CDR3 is TGTGCCAGCAGGGGGGGAGCCCCCGGGGAGCTGTTTTTT.

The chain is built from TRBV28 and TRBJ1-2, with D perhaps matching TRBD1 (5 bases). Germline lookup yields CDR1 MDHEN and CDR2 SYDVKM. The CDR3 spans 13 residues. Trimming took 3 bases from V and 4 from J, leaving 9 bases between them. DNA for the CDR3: TGTGCCAGCAGTTTCGGACAATCCTATGGCTACACCTTC. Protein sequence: CASSFGQSYGYTF.

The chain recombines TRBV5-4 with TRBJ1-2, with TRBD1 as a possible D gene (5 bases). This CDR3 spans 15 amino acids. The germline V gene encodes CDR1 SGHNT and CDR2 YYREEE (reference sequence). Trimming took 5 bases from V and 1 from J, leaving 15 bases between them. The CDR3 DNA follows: TGTGCCAGCAGACCTAAGGGGAGGGGTAACTATGGCTACACCTTC. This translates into CASRPKGRGNYGYTF.

The CDR3 coding sequence is TGCGCCAGCAGCTCTAAGGGACTAGCGGGAGCAACCCTGCGTGAGCAGTACTTC. It specifies CASSSKGLAGATLREQYF. The chain links TRBV5-1 to TRBJ2-5, with 14 bases that match TRBD2. The CDR3 sequence is 18 residues long. V was clipped by 3 bases and J by 11 bases; unmatched bases: 18. Germline V lookup: CDR1 SGHRS, CDR2 YFSETQ.

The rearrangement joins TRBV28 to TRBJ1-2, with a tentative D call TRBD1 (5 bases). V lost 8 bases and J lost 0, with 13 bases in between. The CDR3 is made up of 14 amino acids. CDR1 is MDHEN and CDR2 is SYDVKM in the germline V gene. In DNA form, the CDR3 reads TGTGCCAGCGGGGGGACGCAAACTAACTATGGCTACACCTTC. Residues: CASGGTQTNYGYTF.

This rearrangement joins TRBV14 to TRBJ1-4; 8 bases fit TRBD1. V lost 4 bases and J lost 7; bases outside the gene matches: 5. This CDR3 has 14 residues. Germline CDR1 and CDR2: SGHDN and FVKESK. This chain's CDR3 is CASSRATGVEKLFF. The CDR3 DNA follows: TGTGCCAGCAGCCGCGCGACAGGGGTTGAAAAACTGTTTTTT.

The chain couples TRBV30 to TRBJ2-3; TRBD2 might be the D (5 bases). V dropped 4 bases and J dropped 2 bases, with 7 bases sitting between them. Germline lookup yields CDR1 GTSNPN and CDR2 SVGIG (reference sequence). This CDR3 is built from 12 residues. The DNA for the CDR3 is TGTGCCTGGACGGGGTACACAGATACGCAGTATTTT. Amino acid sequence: CAWTGYTDTQYF.

DNA of the CDR3: TGTGCCAGCAGCCTCGGACAGGGGGCCGGCAATCAGCCCCAGCATTTT. This translates into CASSLGQGAGNQPQHF. The rearrangement uses TRBV7-9 and TRBJ1-5, with 11 bases identical to TRBD1. Germline lookup yields CDR1 SEHNR and CDR2 FQNEAQ (reference sequence). The CDR3 has 16 residues. V was clipped by 5 bases and J by 2 bases; unmatched bases: 5.

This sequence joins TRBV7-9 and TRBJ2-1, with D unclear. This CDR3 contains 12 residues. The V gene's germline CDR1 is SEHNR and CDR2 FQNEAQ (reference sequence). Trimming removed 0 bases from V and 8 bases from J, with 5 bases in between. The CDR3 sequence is CASSLASDEQFF. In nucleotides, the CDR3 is TGTGCCAGCAGCTTAGCGAGCGATGAGCAGTTCTTC. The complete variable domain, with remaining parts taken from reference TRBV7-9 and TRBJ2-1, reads DTGVSQNPRHKITKRGQNVTFRCDPISEHNRLYWYRQTLGQGPEFLTYFQNEAQLEKSRLLSDRFSAERPKGSFSTLEIQRTEQGDSAMYLCASSLASDEQFFGPGTRLTVL.

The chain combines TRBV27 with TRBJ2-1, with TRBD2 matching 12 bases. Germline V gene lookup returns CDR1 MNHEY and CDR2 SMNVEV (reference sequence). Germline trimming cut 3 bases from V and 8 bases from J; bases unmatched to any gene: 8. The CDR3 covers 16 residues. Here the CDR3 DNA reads TGTGCCAGCAGTTTGTCCCTCCTAGCGGGAGGGCATGAGCAGTTCTTC. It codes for CASSLSLLAGGHEQFF.

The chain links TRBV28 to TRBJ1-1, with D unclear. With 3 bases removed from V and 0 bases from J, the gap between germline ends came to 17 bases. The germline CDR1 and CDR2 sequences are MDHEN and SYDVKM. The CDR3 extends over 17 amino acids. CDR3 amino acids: CASSFSGPQFLNTEAFF. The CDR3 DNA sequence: TGTGCCAGCAGTTTTAGTGGGCCCCAATTTCTGAACACTGAAGCTTTCTTT.

The CDR3 reads CAISEGQVKNQPQHF. CDR3 coding DNA: TGTGCCATCAGTGAGGGACAGGTTAAAAATCAGCCCCAGCATTTT. The chain is built from TRBV10-3 and TRBJ1-5; 7 bases are shared with TRBD1. The CDR3 loop spans 15 amino acids. Germline loops: CDR1 ENHRY, CDR2 SYGVKD. J lost 4 bases, V lost 2 bases, and 5 bases had no gene match.

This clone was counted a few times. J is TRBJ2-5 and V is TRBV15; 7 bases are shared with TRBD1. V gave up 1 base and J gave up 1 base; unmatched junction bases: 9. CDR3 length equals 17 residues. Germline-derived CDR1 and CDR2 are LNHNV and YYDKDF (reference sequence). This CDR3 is CATSRGTGNKVQETQYF. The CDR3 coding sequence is TGTGCCACCAGCAGAGGGACAGGCAATAAAGTCCAAGAGACCCAGTACTTC.

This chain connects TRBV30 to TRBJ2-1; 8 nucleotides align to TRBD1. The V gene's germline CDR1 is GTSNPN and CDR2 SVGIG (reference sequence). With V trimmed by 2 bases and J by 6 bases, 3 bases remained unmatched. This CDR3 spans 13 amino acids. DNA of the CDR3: TGTGCCTGGAGTTCGGACAGGGTCAATGAGCAGTTCTTC. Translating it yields CAWSSDRVNEQFF.

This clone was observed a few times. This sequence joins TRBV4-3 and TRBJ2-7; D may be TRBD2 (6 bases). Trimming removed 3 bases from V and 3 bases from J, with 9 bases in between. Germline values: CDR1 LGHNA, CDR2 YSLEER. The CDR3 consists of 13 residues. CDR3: CASSHTGDYEQYF. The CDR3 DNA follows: TGCGCCAGCAGCCATACGGGGGACTACGAGCAGTACTTC.

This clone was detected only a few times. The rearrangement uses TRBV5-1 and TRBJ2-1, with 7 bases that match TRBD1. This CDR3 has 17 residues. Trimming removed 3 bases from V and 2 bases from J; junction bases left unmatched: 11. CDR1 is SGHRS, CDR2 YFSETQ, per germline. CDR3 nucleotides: TGCGCCAGCAGCTCGGGACAGACTAACACTGCCTACAATGAGCAGTTCTTC. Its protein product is CASSSGQTNTAYNEQFF.

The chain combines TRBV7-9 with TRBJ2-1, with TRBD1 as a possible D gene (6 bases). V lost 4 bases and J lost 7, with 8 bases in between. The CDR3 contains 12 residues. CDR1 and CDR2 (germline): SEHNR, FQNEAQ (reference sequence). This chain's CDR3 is CASSYRVNEQFF. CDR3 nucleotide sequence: TGTGCCAGCAGCTACAGGGTGAATGAGCAGTTCTTC.

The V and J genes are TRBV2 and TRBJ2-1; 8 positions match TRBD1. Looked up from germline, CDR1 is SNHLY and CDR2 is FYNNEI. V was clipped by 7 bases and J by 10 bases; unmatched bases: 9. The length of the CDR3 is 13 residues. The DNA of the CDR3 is TGTGCCAGCAATTACAGGGGGGAAAGGGAGCAGTTCTTC. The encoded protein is CASNYRGEREQFF.

This CDR3 reads CASSMGQGAHDYGYTF. DNA for the CDR3: TGTGCCAGCAGCATGGGACAGGGGGCGCATGACTATGGCTACACCTTC. The genes are TRBV5-8 and TRBJ1-2; 12 nucleotides align to TRBD1. With V trimmed by 4 bases and J by 3 bases, 7 bases remained unmatched. CDR3 length equals 16 residues. The germline CDR1 and CDR2 sequences are SGHTS and YDEGEE.

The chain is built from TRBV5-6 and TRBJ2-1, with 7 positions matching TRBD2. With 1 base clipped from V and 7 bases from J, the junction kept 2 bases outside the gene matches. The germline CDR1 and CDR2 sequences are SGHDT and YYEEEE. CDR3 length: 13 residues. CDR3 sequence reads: CASSLWGGNEQFF. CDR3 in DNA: TGTGCCAGCAGCTTGTGGGGGGGGAATGAGCAGTTCTTC.

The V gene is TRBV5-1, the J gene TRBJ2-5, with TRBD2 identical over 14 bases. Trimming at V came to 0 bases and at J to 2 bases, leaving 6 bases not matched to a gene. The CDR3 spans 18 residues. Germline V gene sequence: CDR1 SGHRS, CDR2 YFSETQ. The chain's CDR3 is CASSLGLAGGLGQETQYF. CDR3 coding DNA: TGCGCCAGCAGCTTGGGACTAGCGGGAGGGCTGGGGCAAGAGACCCAGTACTTC.